This passage covers 15 T cell receptor beta chains from one sample sequenced in a study of blood T cell repertoires in COVID-19. TCRdb keeps only in-frame clones here, not all; method: immunoSEQ multiplex PCR. The sample holds around 95,000 clones, more than 75% seen once. The sequenced material came from peripheral blood. Receptors originate from a human donor in a cohort sampled during active COVID-19.

The chain links TRBV6-5 to TRBJ1-2; tentatively, D is TRBD1 (6 bases). With 0 bases removed from V and 7 bases from J, the gap between germline ends came to 9 bases. Germline V gene data show CDR1 as MNHEY and CDR2 as SVGAGI. The CDR3 has 13 residues. CDR3 sequence (DNA): TGTGCCAGCAGTTACTCCCAGGGGTTTGGCTACACCTTC. Amino acid sequence: CASSYSQGFGYTF.

The chain recombines TRBV6-5 with TRBJ1-1; no clear D gene. Trimming shortened V by 4 bases and J by 6 bases, and 9 bases separated the two germline ends. CDR3 length equals 12 residues. Looked up from germline, CDR1 is MNHEY and CDR2 is SVGAGI. The CDR3 protein is CASSSAGSEAFF. The DNA for the CDR3 is TGTGCCAGCAGTTCCGCGGGCTCTGAAGCTTTCTTT.

The chain recombines TRBV6-2 or TRBV6-3 with TRBJ2-3; possible D gene TRBD2, 6 bases. V gave up 5 bases and J gave up 5 bases, with 20 bases separating them. Germline V gives CDR1 MNHEY, CDR2 SVGEGT. The CDR3 totals 16 residues. The CDR3 protein is CASSRLPGTREDTQYF. CDR3 bases: TGTGCCAGCAGTCGCCTCCCCGGGACTCGGGAAGATACGCAGTATTTT.

The chain combines TRBV3-1 (or the pseudogene TRBV3-2) with TRBJ2-1; tentatively, D is TRBD2 (5 bases). There are 15 residues in the CDR3. V was shortened by 0 bases and J by 5 bases, with 11 bases between the two germline ends. CDR1 and CDR2 (germline): LGHDT, YNNKEL (reference sequence). CDR3 nucleotides: TGTGCCAGCAGCCAAGAGGGCAGGACTCACAATGAGCAGTTCTTC. Its protein is CASSQEGRTHNEQFF.

This sequence joins TRBV30 and TRBJ1-1; D gene ambiguous. V lost 5 bases, J lost 2 bases, and 12 bases lay in between. This CDR3 is 13 amino acids long. The germline CDR1 and CDR2 sequences are GTSNPN and SVGIG (reference sequence). The CDR3 coding sequence is TGTGCCTGGGAACTCCGGGGAAACACTGAAGCTTTCTTT. This translates into CAWELRGNTEAFF.

In its sample, this clone was seen once. The chain is built from TRBV5-1 and TRBJ1-2, with a possible D match to TRBD1 (6 bases). V lost 4 bases, J lost 2 bases, and 15 bases lay in between. The length of the CDR3 is 15 residues. The V gene's germline CDR1 is SGHRS and CDR2 YFSETQ. CDR3 protein: CASSPGRGGNYGYTF. CDR3 bases: TGCGCCAGCAGCCCGGGGAGAGGGGGAAACTATGGCTACACCTTC.

This sequence joins TRBV19 and TRBJ1-1, with 8 positions matching TRBD1. J gave up 0 bases and V 8 bases, and 5 bases lay outside the gene matches. The germline gives CDR1 LNHDA, CDR2 SQIVND (reference sequence). The CDR3 sequence is 14 residues long. The CDR3 nucleotides are TGTGCCAGTCAGGGGGCATTAATGAACACTGAAGCTTTCTTT. Its translation is CASQGALMNTEAFF.

The chain recombines TRBV5-1 with TRBJ1-1; TRBD1 matches at 7 bases. V gave up 6 bases and J gave up 4 bases; unmatched junction bases: 9. Germline CDR1 SGHRS, CDR2 YFSETQ. The CDR3 runs to 14 residues. Here the CDR3 reads CASNPTGSGTEAFF. The CDR3 DNA follows: TGCGCCAGCAATCCGACAGGGAGCGGCACTGAAGCTTTCTTT.

CDR3 amino acids: CASSLSGGYGYTF. The DNA of the CDR3 is TGTGCCAGCAGCCTATCCGGAGGGTATGGCTACACCTTC. The V gene is TRBV12-3 or TRBV12-4, the J gene TRBJ1-2; D is uncertain. Trimming took 6 bases from V and 5 from J, leaving 13 bases between them. The CDR3 sequence is 13 residues long.

The V call is TRBV10-3, the J call TRBJ2-3; 14 bases line up with TRBD2. CDR1 is ENHRY and CDR2 is SYGVKD in the germline V gene. The CDR3 loop spans 17 amino acids. J gave up 3 bases and V 2 bases, and 4 bases lay outside the gene matches. Written as DNA, the CDR3 is TGTGCCATCAGTGAGCGACTAGCGGGAGGGCCGACAGATACGCAGTATTTT. The encoded protein is CAISERLAGGPTDTQYF.

This clone was seen only a few times. The rearrangement joins TRBV19 to TRBJ1-4; D may be TRBD1 (5 bases). V shed 4 bases and J shed 3 bases, with 12 bases lying between them. Germline assignment: CDR1 LNHDA and CDR2 SQIVND (reference sequence). This CDR3 has 15 amino acids. The CDR3 DNA follows: TGTGCCAGTAGTACAGGGAGGACGGCTAATGAAAAACTGTTTTTT. Protein product: CASSTGRTANEKLFF.

V is TRBV15 and J is TRBJ2-7, with TRBD2 matching over 8 bases. Germline CDR1 LNHNV, CDR2 YYDKDF (reference sequence). The CDR3 covers 12 residues. J gave up 10 bases and V 6 bases, and 8 bases lay outside the gene matches. CDR3 nucleotides: TGTGCCACCAGTAGCGGGGAGGCCCCCCAGTACTTC. Residues: CATSSGEAPQYF. Combining the CDR3 with reference TRBV15 and TRBJ2-7 gives the whole variable domain DAMVIQNPRYQVTQFGKPVTLSCSQTLNHNVMYWYQQKSSQAPKLLFHYYDKDFNNEADTPDNFQSRRPNTSFCFLDIRSPGLGDTAMYLCATSSGEAPQYFGPGTRLTVT.

The CDR3 DNA reads as TGCGCCAGCAGCCCGGGTGGACTTAATTCACCCCTCCACTTT. Its translation is CASSPGGLNSPLHF. The chain has TRBV5-1 and TRBJ1-6; D remains unclear. Germline CDR1 SGHRS, CDR2 YFSETQ. The CDR3 runs to 14 residues. Trimming took 4 bases from V and 6 from J, leaving 11 bases between them.

The chain links TRBV15 to TRBJ2-1; 9 bases fit TRBD2. V lost 3 bases and J lost 9; bases outside the gene matches: 0. Germline CDR1 reads LNHNV; CDR2 reads YYDKDF (reference sequence). The CDR3 length is 12 residues. The CDR3 reads CATSRRGGEQFF. For the CDR3, the DNA is TGTGCCACCAGCAGGCGGGGGGGTGAGCAGTTCTTC.

This clone was counted between two and nine times. The chain recombines TRBV25-1 with TRBJ1-4, with D possibly being TRBD1 (5 bases). Germline V lookup: CDR1 MGHDK, CDR2 SYGVNS. The CDR3 runs 14 residues. Trimming left V 6 bases short and J 2 bases short, with 10 bases between. CDR3 nucleotides: TGTGCCAGCAGGGAGGGACCGACTAATGAAAAACTGTTTTTT. Translation: CASREGPTNEKLFF.